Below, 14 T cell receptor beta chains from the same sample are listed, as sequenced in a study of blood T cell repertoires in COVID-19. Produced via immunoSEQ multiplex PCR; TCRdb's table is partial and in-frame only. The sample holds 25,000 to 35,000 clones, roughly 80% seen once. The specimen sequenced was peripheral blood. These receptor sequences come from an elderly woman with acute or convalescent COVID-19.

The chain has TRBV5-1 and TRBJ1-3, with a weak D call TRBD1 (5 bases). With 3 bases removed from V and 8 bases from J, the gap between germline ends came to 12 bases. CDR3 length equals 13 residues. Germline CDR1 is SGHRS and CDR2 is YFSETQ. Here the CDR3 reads CASSYQGFDTIYF. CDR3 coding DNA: TGCGCCAGCAGCTATCAGGGATTTGACACCATATATTTT.

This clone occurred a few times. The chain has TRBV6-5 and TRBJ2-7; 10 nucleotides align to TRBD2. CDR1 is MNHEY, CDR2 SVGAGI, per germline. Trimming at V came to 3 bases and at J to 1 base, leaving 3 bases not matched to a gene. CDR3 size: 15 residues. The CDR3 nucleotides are TGTGCCAGCAGTTATCTAGCGGGGGTTTCCTACGAGCAGTACTTC. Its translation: CASSYLAGVSYEQYF.

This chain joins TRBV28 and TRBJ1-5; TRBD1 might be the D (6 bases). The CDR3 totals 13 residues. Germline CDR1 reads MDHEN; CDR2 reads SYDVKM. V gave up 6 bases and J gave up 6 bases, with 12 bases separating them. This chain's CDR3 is CASRSQGIQPQHF. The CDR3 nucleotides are TGTGCCAGCAGGTCACAGGGTATTCAGCCCCAGCATTTT.

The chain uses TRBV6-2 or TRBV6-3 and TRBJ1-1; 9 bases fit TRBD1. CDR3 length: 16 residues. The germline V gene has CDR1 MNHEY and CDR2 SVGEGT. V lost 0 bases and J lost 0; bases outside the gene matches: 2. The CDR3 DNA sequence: TGTGCCAGCAGTTACTCCCGGACAGGGGTGAACACTGAAGCTTTCTTT. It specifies CASSYSRTGVNTEAFF.

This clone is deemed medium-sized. CDR3 amino acids: CASSLVGSDIADGYTF. CDR3 coding DNA: TGTGCCAGCAGCTTAGTTGGTAGCGACATTGCGGATGGCTACACCTTC. This chain joins TRBV7-9 and TRBJ1-2; D is undetermined. CDR1 SEHNR and CDR2 FQNEAQ come from the germline V gene (reference sequence). V was trimmed by 1 base and J by 6 bases, leaving 18 bases between them. The CDR3 loop spans 16 amino acids.

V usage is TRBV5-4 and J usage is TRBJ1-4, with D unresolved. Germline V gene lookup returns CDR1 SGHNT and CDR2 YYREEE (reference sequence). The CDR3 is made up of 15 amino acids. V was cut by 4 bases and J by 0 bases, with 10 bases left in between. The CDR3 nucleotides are TGTGCCAGCAGCCTCAACAGTGCAACTAATGAAAAACTGTTTTTT. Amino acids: CASSLNSATNEKLFF.

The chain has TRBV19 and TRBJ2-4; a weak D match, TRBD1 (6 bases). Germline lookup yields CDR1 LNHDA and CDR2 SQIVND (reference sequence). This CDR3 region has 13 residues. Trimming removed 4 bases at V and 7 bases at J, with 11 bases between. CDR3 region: CASSTGATNIQYF. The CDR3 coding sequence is TGTGCCAGTAGTACAGGGGCAACTAACATTCAGTACTTC. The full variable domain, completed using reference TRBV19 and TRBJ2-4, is DGGITQSPKYLFRKEGQNVTLSCEQNLNHDAMYWYRQDPGQGLRLIYYSQIVNDFQKGDIAEGYSVSREKKESFPLTVTSAQKNPTAFYLCASSTGATNIQYFGAGTRLSVL.

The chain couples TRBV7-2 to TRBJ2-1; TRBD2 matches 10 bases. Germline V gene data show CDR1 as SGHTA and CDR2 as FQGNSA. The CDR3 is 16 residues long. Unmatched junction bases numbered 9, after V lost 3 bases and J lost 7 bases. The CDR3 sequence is CASSLALAGVKNEQFF. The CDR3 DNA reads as TGTGCCAGCAGCTTGGCTCTAGCGGGAGTGAAAAATGAGCAGTTCTTC.

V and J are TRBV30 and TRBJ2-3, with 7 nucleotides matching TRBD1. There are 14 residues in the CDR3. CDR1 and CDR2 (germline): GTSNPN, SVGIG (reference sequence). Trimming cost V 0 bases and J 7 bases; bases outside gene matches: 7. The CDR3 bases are TGTGCCTGGAGTGTGACAGGGCCTTCCAATACGCAGTATTTT. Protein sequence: CAWSVTGPSNTQYF.

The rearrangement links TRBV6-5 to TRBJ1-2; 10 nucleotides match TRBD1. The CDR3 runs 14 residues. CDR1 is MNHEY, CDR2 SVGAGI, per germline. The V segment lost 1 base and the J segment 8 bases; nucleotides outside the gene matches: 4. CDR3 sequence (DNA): TGTGCCAGCAGTTACTTGGACAGGGGGAGCGGCTACACCTTC. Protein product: CASSYLDRGSGYTF.

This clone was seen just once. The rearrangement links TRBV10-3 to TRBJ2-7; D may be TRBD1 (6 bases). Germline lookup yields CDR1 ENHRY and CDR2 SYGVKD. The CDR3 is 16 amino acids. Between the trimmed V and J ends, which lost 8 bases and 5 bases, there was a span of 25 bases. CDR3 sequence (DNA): TGTGCCATCTCCGGGACATACCCCTCTCCCGGGGACGAGCAGTACTTC. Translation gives CAISGTYPSPGDEQYF.

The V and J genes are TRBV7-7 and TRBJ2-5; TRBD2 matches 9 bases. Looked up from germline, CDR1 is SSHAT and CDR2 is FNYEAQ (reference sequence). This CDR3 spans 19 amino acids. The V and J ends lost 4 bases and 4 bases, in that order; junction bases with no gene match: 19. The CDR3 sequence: CASSSSLGRALAGLETQYF. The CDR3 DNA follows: TGTGCCAGCAGCTCGTCCCTAGGAAGGGCACTAGCGGGCCTAGAGACCCAGTACTTC.

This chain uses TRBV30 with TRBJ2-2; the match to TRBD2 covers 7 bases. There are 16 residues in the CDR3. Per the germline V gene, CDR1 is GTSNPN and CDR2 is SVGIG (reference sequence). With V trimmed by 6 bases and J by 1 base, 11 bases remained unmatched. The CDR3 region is CACHLTGGENTGELFF. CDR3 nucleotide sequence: TGTGCCTGCCACCTAACTGGGGGGGAGAACACCGGGGAGCTGTTTTTT.

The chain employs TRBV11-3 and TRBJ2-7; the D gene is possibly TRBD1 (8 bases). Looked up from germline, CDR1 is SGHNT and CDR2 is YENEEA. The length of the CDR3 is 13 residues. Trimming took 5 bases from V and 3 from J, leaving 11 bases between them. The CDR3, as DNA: TGTGCCAGCAGCCACAGGGGGGGCTACGAGCAGTACTTC. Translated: CASSHRGGYEQYF.